This T cell receptor (beta chain) is drawn from a study of shared clonotypes between healthy human individuals. Overall study findings and caveats: About 5% of naive CD4 clonotypes were shared across a few donors.

A remark on this clone: Its antigen is still unknown. The same CDR3 can be traced to other DNA sequences in this sample.

The germline gives CDR1 SGHAT, CDR2 FQNNGV. The CDR3 is made up of 16 amino acids. V lost 1 base, J lost 6 bases, and 19 bases lay in between. Assay runs were performed at deep level. Authors' data handling: Filtering differed since immunoSEQ provided only junctions, with no quality scores. The assay was immunoSEQ multiplex PCR, and TCRdb's table has in-frame clones only and misses some. D and trimming were read from the DNA, whereas the V and J calls and clone size are those reported in that table. Here the sample spans about 700,000 clones, around 67% being singletons. The sequenced sample consisted of memory CD4+ T cells sorted from blood. As to subset: CD45RA-negative fraction. The chain links TRBV11-2 to TRBJ2-7; D gene ambiguous. The receptor was isolated from a woman in her thirties in good health. Here the CDR3 reads CASSLGGRAHFFEQYF. DNA of the CDR3: TGTGCCAGCAGCTTAGGAGGAAGGGCCCATTTCTTCGAGCAGTACTTC.